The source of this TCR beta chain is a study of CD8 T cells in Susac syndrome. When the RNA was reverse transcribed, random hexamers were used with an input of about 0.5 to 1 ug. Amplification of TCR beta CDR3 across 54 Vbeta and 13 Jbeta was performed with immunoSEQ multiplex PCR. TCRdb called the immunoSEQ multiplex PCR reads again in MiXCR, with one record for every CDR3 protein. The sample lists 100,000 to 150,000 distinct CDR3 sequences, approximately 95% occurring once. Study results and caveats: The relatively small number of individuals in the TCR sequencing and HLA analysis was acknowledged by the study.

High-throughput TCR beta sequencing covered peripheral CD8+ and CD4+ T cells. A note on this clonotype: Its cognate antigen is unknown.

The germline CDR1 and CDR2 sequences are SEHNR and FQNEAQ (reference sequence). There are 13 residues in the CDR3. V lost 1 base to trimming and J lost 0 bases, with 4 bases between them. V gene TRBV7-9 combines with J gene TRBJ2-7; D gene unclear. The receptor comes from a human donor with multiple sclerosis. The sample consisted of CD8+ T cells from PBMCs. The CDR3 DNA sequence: TGTGCCAGCAGCTTAGGCAACTCCTACGAGCAGTACGTC. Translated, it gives CASSLGNSYEQYV.